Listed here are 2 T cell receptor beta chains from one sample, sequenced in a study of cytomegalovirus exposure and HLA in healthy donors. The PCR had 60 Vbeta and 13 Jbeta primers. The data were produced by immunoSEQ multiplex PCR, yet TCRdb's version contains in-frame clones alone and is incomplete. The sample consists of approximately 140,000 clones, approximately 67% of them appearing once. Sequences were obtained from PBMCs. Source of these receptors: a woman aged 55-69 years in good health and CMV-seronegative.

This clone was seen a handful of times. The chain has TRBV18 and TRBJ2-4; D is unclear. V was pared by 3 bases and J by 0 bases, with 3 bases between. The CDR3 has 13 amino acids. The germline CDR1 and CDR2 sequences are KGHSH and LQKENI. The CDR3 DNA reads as TGTGCCAGCTCACCCCTAGCCAAAAACATTCAGTACTTC. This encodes CASSPLAKNIQYF.

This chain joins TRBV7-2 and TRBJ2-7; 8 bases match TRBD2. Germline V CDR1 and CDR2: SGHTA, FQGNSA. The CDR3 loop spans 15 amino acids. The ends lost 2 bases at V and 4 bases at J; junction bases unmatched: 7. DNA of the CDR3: TGTGCCAGCAGCTTAACCCCGGGAGGGCCTTACGAGCAGTACTTC. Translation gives CASSLTPGGPYEQYF.